The rows below give T cell receptor beta chains drawn from one sample of a study of graft-versus-host responses after intestinal transplantation. Here immunoSEQ multiplex PCR was the method, and the copy in TCRdb shows in-frame clones only, minus some. The sample includes approximately 38,000 clones, 83% of them seen just once. This specimen was PBMCs, taken 1070 days after transplant. The receptors were sampled from a human patient who received an intestinal transplant, so some T cells may come from the graft donor. Both conserved end residues are part of each CDR3. Fields, in order: CDR3 protein, V gene, J gene, clone size. Not all rows give a size; the values are once, few, many and, for expanded clones, a class.

cdr3_aa: CASSPAGGTTYEQYF
v_call: TRBV6-6
j_call: TRBJ2-7
clone_size: NA

cdr3_aa: CASSSSGMETQYF
v_call: TRBV7-6
j_call: TRBJ2-5
clone_size: NA

cdr3_aa: CASKGTSAGEQFF
v_call: TRBV10-2
j_call: TRBJ2-1
clone_size: once

cdr3_aa: CASSRTGLDEQFF
v_call: TRBV5-4
j_call: TRBJ2-1
clone_size: NA

cdr3_aa: CASQTGGYEQYF
v_call: TRBV6-5
j_call: TRBJ2-7
clone_size: once

cdr3_aa: CASSLGNGPYEQFF
v_call: TRBV5-6
j_call: TRBJ2-1
clone_size: once

cdr3_aa: CASSLRTGRTEAFF
v_call: TRBV28
j_call: TRBJ1-1
clone_size: NA

cdr3_aa: CASSPPSGFGYGYTF
v_call: TRBV18
j_call: TRBJ1-2
clone_size: NA

cdr3_aa: CASSQGTGAQPQHF
v_call: TRBV16
j_call: TRBJ1-5
clone_size: NA

cdr3_aa: CASSEKQGDYQPQHF
v_call: TRBV6-1
j_call: TRBJ1-5
clone_size: NA

cdr3_aa: CARMLSGLAVVETDTQYF
v_call: TRBV19
j_call: TRBJ2-3
clone_size: NA

cdr3_aa: CASSQVTGRWGTDTQYF
v_call: TRBV14
j_call: TRBJ2-3
clone_size: NA

cdr3_aa: CASRPPTSGLTDTQYF
v_call: TRBV5-1
j_call: TRBJ2-3
clone_size: NA

cdr3_aa: CASSPPGSGGNTDTQYF
v_call: TRBV18
j_call: TRBJ2-3
clone_size: NA

cdr3_aa: CASSEAPGRGWEQYF
v_call: TRBV6-1
j_call: TRBJ2-7
clone_size: NA

cdr3_aa: CASSLTGTGRYSPLHF
v_call: TRBV28
j_call: TRBJ1-6
clone_size: NA

cdr3_aa: CSVEDGPRNEQFF
v_call: TRBV29-1
j_call: TRBJ2-1
clone_size: NA

cdr3_aa: CASRRDSNTGELFF
v_call: TRBV19
j_call: TRBJ2-2
clone_size: NA

cdr3_aa: CASEGSYEQYF
v_call: TRBV10-2
j_call: TRBJ2-7
clone_size: few

cdr3_aa: CASSVAMLGLAGGNTGELFF
v_call: TRBV9
j_call: TRBJ2-2
clone_size: NA

cdr3_aa: CASRPTQGNTGELFF
v_call: TRBV6-6
j_call: TRBJ2-2
clone_size: NA

cdr3_aa: CASGLVNRGRDGELFF
v_call: TRBV12-5
j_call: TRBJ2-2
clone_size: few

cdr3_aa: CASSGGSGRAYNEQFF
v_call: TRBV7-9
j_call: TRBJ2-1
clone_size: NA

cdr3_aa: CASSPPLSGGPYEQYF
v_call: TRBV18
j_call: TRBJ2-7
clone_size: NA

cdr3_aa: CASDLGRAEQYF
v_call: TRBV2
j_call: TRBJ2-7
clone_size: NA

cdr3_aa: CASSPSLGEQYF
v_call: TRBV28
j_call: TRBJ2-7
clone_size: NA

cdr3_aa: CASSEFSGSYEQYF
v_call: TRBV6-1
j_call: TRBJ2-7
clone_size: once

cdr3_aa: CASSRTSGSTDTQYF
v_call: TRBV4-2
j_call: TRBJ2-3
clone_size: NA

cdr3_aa: CASSEALNSRGKLFF
v_call: TRBV6-1
j_call: TRBJ1-4
clone_size: once

cdr3_aa: CASSYGSANTEAFF
v_call: TRBV6-6
j_call: TRBJ1-1
clone_size: NA

cdr3_aa: CASGGVGQGNSPLHF
v_call: TRBV6-1
j_call: TRBJ1-6
clone_size: NA

cdr3_aa: CAWTDRGELFF
v_call: TRBV30
j_call: TRBJ2-2
clone_size: NA

cdr3_aa: CASRPGTQPQHF
v_call: TRBV6-1
j_call: TRBJ1-5
clone_size: NA

cdr3_aa: CSAKTEGNVLTF
v_call: TRBV29-1
j_call: TRBJ2-6
clone_size: NA

cdr3_aa: CAISDRASVSGNTIYF
v_call: TRBV10-3
j_call: TRBJ1-3
clone_size: NA

cdr3_aa: CASSIRGTGKNTIYF
v_call: TRBV19
j_call: TRBJ1-3
clone_size: NA

cdr3_aa: CASSLRQITDTQYF
v_call: TRBV19
j_call: TRBJ2-3
clone_size: NA

cdr3_aa: CATGTAGTGLGEQYF
v_call: TRBV15
j_call: TRBJ2-7
clone_size: NA

cdr3_aa: CASSLLAGGNEQFF
v_call: TRBV5-5
j_call: TRBJ2-1
clone_size: NA

cdr3_aa: CASSWWRGGETQYF
v_call: TRBV5-1
j_call: TRBJ2-5
clone_size: few

cdr3_aa: CAWSQVSYEQYF
v_call: TRBV30
j_call: NA
clone_size: NA

cdr3_aa: CASRGGSYEQYF
v_call: TRBV28
j_call: TRBJ2-7
clone_size: few

cdr3_aa: CASSKGTHQPQHF
v_call: TRBV6-5
j_call: TRBJ1-5
clone_size: NA

cdr3_aa: CASSVGTSGDRKTQYF
v_call: TRBV9
j_call: TRBJ2-5
clone_size: NA

cdr3_aa: CASSEQGRVDTQYF
v_call: TRBV6-1
j_call: TRBJ2-3
clone_size: NA

cdr3_aa: CASSQTGGGLYGYTF
v_call: TRBV4-1
j_call: TRBJ1-2
clone_size: medium-sized

cdr3_aa: CASSLSSGGSYEQYF
v_call: TRBV27
j_call: TRBJ2-7
clone_size: NA

cdr3_aa: CASSQEASGSLTDTQYF
v_call: TRBV4-2
j_call: TRBJ2-3
clone_size: NA

cdr3_aa: CASGHRVDEQFF
v_call: TRBV19
j_call: TRBJ2-1
clone_size: NA

cdr3_aa: CASSLTPSSGANVLTF
v_call: TRBV28
j_call: TRBJ2-6
clone_size: once

cdr3_aa: CASSFDRAEAFF
v_call: TRBV5-1
j_call: TRBJ1-1
clone_size: NA

cdr3_aa: CASSRDRDAEQYF
v_call: TRBV7-3
j_call: TRBJ2-7
clone_size: NA

cdr3_aa: CAISGGQIQETQYF
v_call: TRBV10-3
j_call: TRBJ2-5
clone_size: NA

cdr3_aa: CASSLEGGSGANVLTF
v_call: TRBV11-2
j_call: TRBJ2-6
clone_size: few

cdr3_aa: CASGTVTSGNSYNEQFF
v_call: TRBV5-1
j_call: TRBJ2-1
clone_size: NA

cdr3_aa: CASSPLAGDNEQFF
v_call: TRBV11-3
j_call: TRBJ2-1
clone_size: few

cdr3_aa: CASSYTFPDTQYF
v_call: TRBV6-6
j_call: TRBJ2-3
clone_size: NA

cdr3_aa: CASSLGRGSSAYGYTF
v_call: TRBV5-4
j_call: TRBJ1-2
clone_size: NA

cdr3_aa: CASRGDLKETQYF
v_call: TRBV6-6
j_call: TRBJ2-5
clone_size: NA